The 21 T cell receptor beta chains presented below share a single source sample, sequenced in a study of blood T cells in healthy people across ages. A sample-barcoded 5' primer and a J-beta primer mix were used in a second PCR of roughly 7 to 11 cycles. TCRdb reprocessed the 5' RACE reads via MiXCR and lists one record per CDR3 protein. The sample carries 600,000 to 1,000,000 distinct CDR3 sequences, about 62% recorded once. The specimen sequenced was blood. These receptors were taken from a man younger than 45 in good health.

The gene calls are TRBV18 and TRBJ2-5; D not certain. CDR3 length: 13 residues. V was clipped by 6 bases and J by 1 base, with 9 bases between them. Germline V gene sequence: CDR1 KGHSH, CDR2 LQKENI. CDR3 sequence reads: CASSRLLQETQYF. DNA of the CDR3: TGTGCCAGCTCGCGACTCCTCCAAGAGACCCAGTACTTC.

The J gene is TRBJ2-7, the V gene TRBV29-1; no reliable D call. The CDR3 length is 16 residues. V was shortened by 1 base and J by 5 bases, with 21 bases between the two germline ends. Germline CDR1 and CDR2: SQVTM and ANQGSEA. CDR3 bases: TGCAGCGTTGAAGTATGGGAAGGTCAGCTTAACGACGAGCAGTACTTC. Protein product: CSVEVWEGQLNDEQYF.

This clonotype has ten or more counts. The chain carries TRBV20-1 and TRBJ2-3; the D gene is possibly TRBD1 (6 bases). The CDR3 is made up of 15 amino acids. Trimming pared 2 bases from V and 6 bases from J, leaving 18 bases between. Germline CDR1 reads DFQATT; CDR2 reads SNEGSKA (reference sequence). The CDR3 protein is CSARYRVQGWDTQYF. The DNA of the CDR3 is TGCAGTGCTAGATACAGGGTCCAAGGTTGGGATACGCAGTATTTT.

In its sample, this clonotype was seen a few times. The rearrangement links TRBV6-1 to TRBJ2-7; maybe TRBD1 (6 bases). The CDR3 extends over 14 amino acids. The V end was cut by 10 bases, the J end by 2 bases, with 18 bases between. Looked up from germline, CDR1 is MNHNS and CDR2 is SASEGT. The CDR3 loop is CATNPPGQTYEQYF. The CDR3 coding sequence is TGTGCCACCAACCCACCCGGACAGACCTACGAGCAGTACTTC.

The chain joins TRBV7-6 to TRBJ2-3; D unresolved. Trimming shortened V by 5 bases and J by 6 bases, and 12 bases separated the two germline ends. The V gene's germline CDR1 is SGHVS and CDR2 FNYEAQ. The CDR3 is 13 amino acids. As DNA, the CDR3 is TGTGCCAGCAGCCCAAGAGAAATGGATACGCAGTATTTT. It encodes CASSPREMDTQYF.

The table lists this clonotype with a few counts. The chain recombines TRBV20-1 with TRBJ2-3; 7 bases line up with TRBD2. The CDR3 runs to 18 residues. Germline values: CDR1 DFQATT, CDR2 SNEGSKA (reference sequence). J was trimmed by 0 bases and V by 2 bases; bases with no gene match: 14. CDR3 protein: CSARLPGRGITSTDTQYF. CDR3 DNA: TGCAGTGCTAGACTTCCGGGGCGGGGGATAACTAGCACAGATACGCAGTATTTT.

This clonotype was found a few times. The rearrangement joins TRBV3-1 to TRBJ1-2, with 9 bases fitting TRBD1. The CDR3 is 15 amino acids. V lost 4 bases and J lost 6; bases outside the gene matches: 9. Per germline, CDR1 LGHDT and CDR2 YNNKEL (reference sequence). The CDR3 loop is CASSPDGTGYHGYTF. CDR3 coding DNA: TGTGCCAGCAGCCCCGACGGGACAGGGTATCATGGCTACACCTTC.

CDR3 sequence reads: CASSDPQQGNTEAFF. In nucleotides, the CDR3 is TGTGCCAGCAGTGACCCCCAACAGGGAAATACTGAAGCTTTCTTT. This chain uses TRBV6-2 or TRBV6-3 with TRBJ1-1, with D possibly being TRBD1 (6 bases). Germline lookup yields CDR1 MNHEY and CDR2 SVGEGT. V shed 5 bases and J shed 5 bases, with 18 bases lying between them. CDR3 length: 15 residues.

This chain connects TRBV14 to TRBJ2-7, with 9 bases aligning to TRBD2. V dropped 4 bases and J dropped 2; count of bases not matched to a gene: 12. The germline V gene encodes CDR1 SGHDN and CDR2 FVKESK. The CDR3 is 17 residues long. The CDR3 sequence is CASSPLPVAGDPYEQYF. The DNA of the CDR3 is TGTGCCAGCAGCCCCCTCCCGGTAGCGGGAGATCCCTACGAGCAGTACTTC.

This clonotype occurred a few times. This chain joins TRBV12-3 or TRBV12-4 and TRBJ2-1, with D perhaps being TRBD1 or TRBD2 (5 bases each). The CDR3 has 15 amino acids. Trimming cost V 5 bases and J 7 bases, with 18 bases left between them. The CDR3, as DNA: TGTGCCAGCAGTCTGGGGGTTCGAAGTGGGAATGAGCAGTTCTTC. As protein: CASSLGVRSGNEQFF.

The J gene is TRBJ2-5, the V gene TRBV27, with 8 nucleotides matching TRBD2. V was clipped by 6 bases and J by 6 bases; unmatched bases: 6. The CDR3 has 13 amino acids. In germline, CDR1 is MNHEY, CDR2 SMNVEV (reference sequence). The CDR3 sequence: CASSPGGGKTQYF. CDR3 in DNA: TGTGCCAGCAGCCCGGGAGGGGGTAAGACCCAGTACTTC.

V and J are TRBV28 and TRBJ1-2; 7 bases match TRBD1. CDR1 and CDR2 from the germline V gene are MDHEN and SYDVKM. V shed 6 bases and J 6 bases; nucleotides not matched to a gene: 13. The CDR3 runs to 15 residues. CDR3 bases: TGTGCCAGCAGCACAACCCAGTATGACAGGGATGGCTACACCTTC. Encoded protein: CASSTTQYDRDGYTF.

CDR3 in DNA: TGTGCCACCAACGGACAGGGGGAAAATGAGCAGTTCTTC. Its translation: CATNGQGENEQFF. The rearrangement joins TRBV2 to TRBJ2-1; TRBD1 aligns across 10 bases. The germline V gene has CDR1 SNHLY and CDR2 FYNNEI. This CDR3 region has 13 residues. V lost 10 bases and J lost 7; bases outside the gene matches: 7.

The sample holds a few counts of this clonotype. V and J are TRBV29-1 and TRBJ2-3, with D perhaps TRBD2 (5 bases). V lost 7 bases, J lost 6 bases, and 17 bases lay in between. Germline V gene lookup returns CDR1 SQVTM and CDR2 ANQGSEA. CDR3 length: 13 residues. In DNA, the CDR3 is TGCAGCGCCGCTCGGGGATCTAGCGATACGCAGTATTTT. It is translated as CSAARGSSDTQYF.

The genes are TRBV15 and TRBJ2-1; a possible D gene is TRBD2 (7 bases). Germline lookup yields CDR1 LNHNV and CDR2 YYDKDF (reference sequence). V shed 1 base and J shed 13 bases, with 14 bases lying between them. The CDR3 covers 13 residues. This CDR3 reads CATSRVPGEGQFF. CDR3 DNA sequence: TGTGCCACCAGCAGAGTACCAGGGGAGGGTCAGTTCTTC.

This clonotype was counted only a few times. The rearrangement links TRBV4-2 to TRBJ2-7; the D gene is possibly TRBD2 (6 bases). The CDR3 is 18 residues long. V was pared by 0 bases and J by 1 base, with 19 bases between. The germline CDR1 and CDR2 sequences are LGHNA and YNFKEQ. CDR3 in DNA: TGTGCCAGCAGCCAAGATGGTTATGGGGCGGGGCCGTCCTACGAGCAGTACTTC. Protein sequence: CASSQDGYGAGPSYEQYF.

This chain connects TRBV5-5 to TRBJ1-1; D is undetermined. V was trimmed by 0 bases and J by 4 bases, leaving 13 bases between them. Germline CDR1 SGHKS, CDR2 YYEKEE (reference sequence). The CDR3 length is 15 residues. CDR3 nucleotides: TGTGCCAGCAGCTTGGCTATTTTGTTGAGCACTGAAGCTTTCTTT. Translation gives CASSLAILLSTEAFF.

Concerning this clonotype: Sequence at one end of the junction differs from germline and may be a read error. The rearrangement joins TRBV11-2 to TRBJ2-3; TRBD1 agrees at 7 bases. The CDR3 extends over 15 amino acids. Germline V gene data show CDR1 as SGHAT and CDR2 as FQNNGV. The CDR3: CASSPLRDSTDTQCF. The CDR3 DNA is TGTGCCAGCAGCCCCCTCCGGGACAGCACAGATACGCAGTGTTTT.

This sequence joins TRBV20-1 and TRBJ2-1; D is unresolved. The CDR3 spans 12 residues. From germline, CDR1 is DFQATT and CDR2 SNEGSKA (reference sequence). The ends were cut back, 3 bases at V and 9 bases at J, with 12 bases in the middle. In DNA, the CDR3 is TGCAGTGCTAGTCGTCTAGTTACTGAGCAGTTCTTC. It is translated as CSASRLVTEQFF.

This clonotype was picked up a small number of times. The chain combines TRBV11-1 with TRBJ2-1, with D maybe TRBD2 (6 bases). The CDR3 loop spans 17 amino acids. Germline CDR1 reads SGHAT; CDR2 reads FQDESV (reference sequence). The V end was cut by 5 bases, the J end by 0 bases, with 17 bases between. CDR3 nucleotide sequence: TGTGCCAGCAGCATTGGGGGGACGGGGAGCTCCTACAATGAGCAGTTCTTC. Its translation is CASSIGGTGSSYNEQFF.

This clonotype was observed many times. V is TRBV10-2 and J is TRBJ2-7; 11 nucleotides align to TRBD1. This CDR3 has 16 amino acids. J was trimmed by 4 bases and V by 6 bases; bases with no gene match: 11. Germline V gives CDR1 WSHSY, CDR2 SAAADI. The CDR3 protein is CASRTTLGQGAYEQYF. The CDR3 DNA follows: TGCGCCAGCAGGACCACTCTCGGACAGGGGGCTTACGAGCAGTACTTC.